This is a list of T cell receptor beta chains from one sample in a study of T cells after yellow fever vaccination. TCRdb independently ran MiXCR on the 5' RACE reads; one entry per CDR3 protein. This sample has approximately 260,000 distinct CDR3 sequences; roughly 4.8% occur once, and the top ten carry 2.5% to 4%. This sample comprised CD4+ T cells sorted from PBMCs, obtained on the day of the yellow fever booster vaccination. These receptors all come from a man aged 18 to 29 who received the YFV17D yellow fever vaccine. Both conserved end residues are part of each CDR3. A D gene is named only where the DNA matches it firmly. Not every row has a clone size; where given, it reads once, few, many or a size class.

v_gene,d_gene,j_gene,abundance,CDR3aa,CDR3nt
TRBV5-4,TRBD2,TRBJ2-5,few,CASRARTSGRQTQYF,TGTGCCAGCAGGGCGAGGACTAGCGGGAGGCAGACCCAGTACTTC
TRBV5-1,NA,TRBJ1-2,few,CASSLAATEIGYTF,TGCGCCAGCAGCTTGGCCGCTACGGAAATAGGCTACACCTTC
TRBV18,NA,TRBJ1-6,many,CASSPYNSPLHF,TGTGCCAGCTCCCCCTATAATTCACCCCTCCACTTT
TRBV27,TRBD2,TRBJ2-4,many,CASSKLAGGIIAKNIQYF,TGTGCCAGCAGTAAACTAGCGGGGGGCATAATAGCCAAAAACATTCAGTACTTC
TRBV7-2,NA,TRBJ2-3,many,CASSLGTFRGPRGDTQYF,TGTGCCAGCAGCTTAGGTACTTTCCGGGGGCCCCGGGGAGATACGCAGTATTTT
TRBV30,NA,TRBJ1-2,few,CAWSVTSGYTF,TGTGCCTGGAGCGTCACAAGTGGCTACACCTTC
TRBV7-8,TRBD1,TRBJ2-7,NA,CASSLPARGPYEQYF,TGTGCCAGCAGCTTACCCGCCAGGGGGCCCTACGAGCAGTACTTC
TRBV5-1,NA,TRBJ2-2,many,CASSLSGNTGELFF,TGCGCCAGCAGCTTATCCGGTAACACCGGGGAGCTGTTTTTT
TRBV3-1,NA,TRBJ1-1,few,CASSHPGVRNTEAFF,TGTGCCAGCAGCCATCCCGGGGTCAGGAACACTGAAGCTTTCTTT
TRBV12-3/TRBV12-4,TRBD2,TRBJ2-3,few,CASSLNGGADTQYF,TGTGCCAGCAGTTTAAACGGGGGGGCAGACACGCAGTATTTT
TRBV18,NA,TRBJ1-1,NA,CASSPAMNTEAFF,TGTGCCAGCTCACCCGCAATGAACACTGAAGCTTTCTTT
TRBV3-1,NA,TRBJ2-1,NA,CASSPIGTLANNEQFF,TGTGCCAGCAGCCCAATCGGGACTCTTGCAAACAATGAGCAGTTCTTC
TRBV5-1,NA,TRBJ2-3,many,CASSLAPRSTDTQYF,TGCGCCAGCAGCTTGGCGCCCAGAAGCACAGATACGCAGTATTTT
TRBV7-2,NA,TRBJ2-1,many,CASSQLGEQFF,TGTGCCAGCAGCCAACTTGGTGAGCAGTTCTTC
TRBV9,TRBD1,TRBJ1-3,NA,CASSRTGGSGNTIYF,TGTGCCAGCAGTCGGACAGGGGGTTCTGGAAACACCATATATTTT
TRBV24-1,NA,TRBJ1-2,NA,CATRPPGYGYTF,TGTGCCACCAGACCCCCTGGCTATGGCTACACCTTC
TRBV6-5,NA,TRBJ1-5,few,CASSIRVRQPQHF,TGTGCCAGCAGTATCAGGGTCCGGCAGCCCCAGCATTTT
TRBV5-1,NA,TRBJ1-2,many,CASSLNDPSNYGYTF,TGCGCCAGCAGCTTGAATGATCCATCTAACTATGGCTACACCTTC
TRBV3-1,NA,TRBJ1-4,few,CASSPRPRDRELFF,TGTGCCAGCAGCCCGCGCCCTAGGGACCGGGAACTGTTTTTT
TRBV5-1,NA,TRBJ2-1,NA,CASSLGNVDSVSNEQFF,TGCGCCAGCAGCTTGGGAAATGTGGACTCGGTGTCGAATGAGCAGTTCTTC
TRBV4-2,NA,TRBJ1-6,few,CASSAEEARLNSPLHF,TGTGCCAGCAGCGCAGAGGAAGCAAGGCTTAATTCACCCCTCCACTTT
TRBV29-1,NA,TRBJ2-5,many,CSVEAAGAGEETQYF,TGCAGCGTTGAGGCGGCGGGCGCCGGTGAAGAGACCCAGTACTTC
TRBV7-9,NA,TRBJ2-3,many,CASSLDRDTQYF,TGTGCCAGCAGCCTCGACAGGGATACGCAGTATTTT
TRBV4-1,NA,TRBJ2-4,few,CASSQVGGELAKNIQYF,TGCGCCAGCAGCCAAGTCGGGGGAGAGCTAGCCAAAAACATTCAGTACTTC
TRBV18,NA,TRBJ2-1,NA,CASSPFVSRGTVGNEQFF,TGTGCCAGCTCACCATTCGTTTCGAGAGGGACGGTGGGTAATGAGCAGTTCTTC
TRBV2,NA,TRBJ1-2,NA,CASRKGDRYTF,TGTGCCAGCAGAAAGGGGGATCGCTACACCTTC
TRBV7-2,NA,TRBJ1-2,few,CASSSPAGVYGYTF,TGTGCCAGCAGCTCGCCGGCAGGGGTCTATGGCTACACCTTC
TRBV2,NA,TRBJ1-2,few,CASSEAGYTF,TGTGCCAGCAGTGAGGCTGGCTACACCTTC
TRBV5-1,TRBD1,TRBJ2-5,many,CASSASGQVGETQYF,TGCGCCAGCAGCGCCTCTGGACAGGTGGGAGAGACCCAGTACTTC
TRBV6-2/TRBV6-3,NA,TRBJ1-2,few,CASGSPGPRRPGYTF,TGTGCCAGCGGCTCCCCGGGACCCCGACGACCCGGCTACACCTTC
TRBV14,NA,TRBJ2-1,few,CASSQGHGEQFF,TGTGCCAGCAGCCAAGGACACGGTGAGCAGTTCTTC
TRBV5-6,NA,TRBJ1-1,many,CASIGQDFLNTEAFF,TGTGCCAGCATTGGCCAGGATTTTTTGAACACTGAAGCTTTCTTT
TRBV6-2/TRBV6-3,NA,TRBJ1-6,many,CASSYGSPLHF,TGTGCCAGCAGTTACGGTTCACCCCTCCACTTT
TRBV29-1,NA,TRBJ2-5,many,CSVGRRAGQETQYF,TGCAGCGTTGGGAGGCGGGCAGGCCAAGAGACCCAGTACTTC
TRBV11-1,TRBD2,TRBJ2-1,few,CASSLGGGNYNEQFF,TGTGCCAGCAGCTTAGGCGGGGGGAACTACAATGAGCAGTTCTTC
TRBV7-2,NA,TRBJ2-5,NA,CASESRARETQYF,TGTGCCAGCGAATCCAGAGCACGGGAGACCCAGTACTTC